The rows below give T cell receptor beta chains drawn from one sample of a study of identical twins. TCRdb itself ran the 5' RACE reads through MiXCR, one entry per CDR3 protein. The table records more than 650,000 distinct CDR3 sequences, around 6% of them present only once. The sequencing input was naive T cells sorted from blood. The origin of the receptors is a young man in good health. Both conserved end residues are part of each CDR3. The D gene is left open where the match is weak. Size tells how often a clone was seen (once, few, many) or the class of an expanded clone, and some rows leave it out.

j_call cdr3_length v_call clone_size d_call cdr3_nt cdr3_aa
TRBJ1-2 17 TRBV28 many - TGTGCCAGCAGTTCATACCCCCTCGTAGTAGGTGACTATGGCTACACCTTC CASSSYPLVVGDYGYTF
TRBJ1-4 15 TRBV30 few - TGTGCCTGGAGTGTACTGGGGGACGGTAATGAAAAACTGTTTTTT CAWSVLGDGNEKLFF
TRBJ2-3 12 TRBV5-1 many - TGCGCCAGCAGCGGGGGCGGTACTACGCAGTATTTT CASSGGGTTQYF
TRBJ1-3 15 TRBV12-3/TRBV12-4 few - TGTGCCAGCAGACGACAGGTCAACTCTGGAAACACCATATATTTT CASRRQVNSGNTIYF
TRBJ1-5 15 TRBV7-2 many - TGTGCCAGCAGCTTTTCCAGGGATAGCAATCAGCCCCAGCATTTT CASSFSRDSNQPQHF
TRBJ1-2 16 TRBV5-6 many TRBD1 TGTGCCAGCAGCTTGGTGGACAGGGGGTCCGACTATGGCTACACCTTC CASSLVDRGSDYGYTF
TRBJ1-5 15 TRBV12-5 many TRBD1 TGTGCTAGTGGTCGGACAGGGGCAAGCAATCAGCCCCAGCATTTT CASGRTGASNQPQHF
TRBJ2-2 18 TRBV15 many - TGTGCCACCAGCAGTTTGGGCAACTTGGGTCAGGCTTTCGGGGAGCTGTTTTTT CATSSLGNLGQAFGELFF
TRBJ2-3 14 TRBV7-8 few - TGTGCCAGCAGCTTAGCGTCCACGACAGATACGCAGTATTTT CASSLASTTDTQYF
TRBJ2-2 15 TRBV10-3 - - TGTGCCATCAGTGAGTCTCAGCCGAACACCGGGGAGCTGTTTTTT CAISESQPNTGELFF
TRBJ2-7 14 TRBV20-1 - - TGCAGTGCTAGCCGGACGGTGGGGACCTACGAGCAGTACTTC CSASRTVGTYEQYF
TRBJ1-4 13 TRBV4-2 many - TGTGCCAGCAGTCAAGAGGTGACCGGGGCCGAAAGTTTT CASSQEVTGAESF
TRBJ2-7 16 TRBV5-1 - TRBD2 TGCGCCAGCAGCTCATCGACTAGCGGGGCATCCTACGAGCAGTACTTC CASSSSTSGASYEQYF
TRBJ2-7 15 TRBV4-3 few - TGCGCCAGCAGCCAAGATCCCCGGGAGTCCTACGAGCAGTACTTC CASSQDPRESYEQYF
TRBJ2-5 11 TRBV20-1 many - TGCAGTGTTGCCCGTGGCGAGACCCAGTACTTC CSVARGETQYF
TRBJ2-1 12 TRBV30 few - TGTGCGAGTGGGTCTAACCTCAATGAGCAGTTCTTC CASGSNLNEQFF
TRBJ2-2 17 TRBV5-5 many - TGTGCCAGCAGTTCTTCCGGGGCCATGGGAGGCACCGGGGAGCTGTTTTTT CASSSSGAMGGTGELFF
TRBJ2-2 14 TRBV11-2 - - TGTGCCAGCAGCTTCAGGGGATTCACCGGGGAGCTGTTTTTT CASSFRGFTGELFF
TRBJ2-7 14 TRBV28 many - TGTGCCAGCAGTTTTTTCAAGCGGAGCTACGAGCAGTACTTC CASSFFKRSYEQYF
TRBJ2-7 14 TRBV28 many TRBD1 TGTGCCAGCAGTCTACCCACAGGGGCCCACGAGCAGTACTTC CASSLPTGAHEQYF
TRBJ2-5 15 TRBV6-5 many TRBD2 TGTGCCAGCAGTTTCTCAGCGGGAGGCCAAGAGACCCAGTACTTC CASSFSAGGQETQYF
TRBJ2-1 14 TRBV7-8 few - TGTGCCAGCAGCTTAGCCGGAGGGGCTGATGAGCAGTTCTTC CASSLAGGADEQFF
TRBJ2-7 14 TRBV12-3/TRBV12-4 many - TGTGCCAGCAGTTTAAGTACAGGTGATTACGAGCAGTACTTC CASSLSTGDYEQYF
TRBJ2-2 21 TRBV12-3/TRBV12-4 many TRBD2 TGTGCCAGCAGTTTATATATTGGGACTAGCGACACCGGGTGGGACACCGGGGAGCTGTTTTTT CASSLYIGTSDTGWDTGELFF
TRBJ2-3 18 TRBV3-1 - - TGTGCCAGCAGCCAAGAGGGGTGGGCTAGGCGGGGCACAGATACGCAGTATTTT CASSQEGWARRGTDTQYF
TRBJ2-5 13 TRBV20-1 few - TGCAGTGCTAGCGGGAGTGCCTCAGAGACCCAGTACTTC CSASGSASETQYF